This T cell receptor (beta chain) was obtained from a study of PD-L1 blockade in urothelial cancer (dated by TCRdb to 2015 to 2018). For the wider study: Every patient began therapy around 2014 and was given atezolizumab 1,200 mg intravenously every 3 weeks. About 85% of the roughly 30 patients were males with bladder-origin urothelial cancer, and about 60% of the roughly 29 reported a prior smoking history. Patients had an ECOG performance status of 0 or 1 and had received between 0 and 3 prior chemotherapy regimens. Blood samples were analyzed 3 weeks after the start of treatment (second dose) and 6 weeks after the start of treatment. Blood samples gave a median of about 140,000 T cells and 80,000 to 95,000 unique TCRs, with a median clonality of approximately 0.08. The study was an exploratory multi-omic analysis of somatic, immune and clinical correlates of response to PD-L1 blockade with atezolizumab in urothelial cancer. Pretreatment tumor samples and matched peripheral blood, collected serially before and after atezolizumab treatment, underwent TCR sequencing. Durable clinical benefit meant progression-free survival longer than 6 months, and TCR features were also tested against progression-free and overall survival. Whole exome sequencing and RNA sequencing of pretreatment tumors were performed alongside TCR sequencing in the same patients. Durable clinical benefit was achieved by nine patients and was not achieved by 20 patients. Approximately 29 patients had pretreatment blood TCR-seq, around 25 had at least one posttreatment blood collection, and around 25 had tumor TCR-seq.

Synthetic TCR analog templates were spiked into each PCR so that absolute template abundance could be estimated from read counts. Using the immunoSEQ assay, TCRbeta CDR3 regions were amplified from genomic DNA with bias-controlled V and J gene primers. Rearranged TCRbeta segments were sequenced at approximately 20X coverage. The source study handled its data this way. Sequencing errors were corrected by clustering and CDR3s were annotated against IMGT to assign V, D and J genes. Downstream analyses used only productive TCRbeta rearrangements, leaving out any out-of-frame or stop-codon sequences. Clonality was calculated as one minus the Shannon entropy normalized by the log of the number of unique productive sequences. Clones differing between time points or between blood and tumor were identified using Fisher's exact test with Benjamini-Hochberg correction, with an adjusted p below 0.01 applied as the threshold. Imported from immuneACCESS, the table was reduced by TCRdb to in-frame sequences with V and J called. These copies leave out some clones; in studies compared against another copy, an unresolved V gene accounts for under half, and the cause of the remainder is not known. V, J and clone size are taken as reported in that table, and D and trimming were inferred from the DNA itself. The sample data list 43,000 or so clones, and 80% of these were observed just once. About 17% of the sample is held by the ten biggest clonotypes.

Results and caveats for the whole study, not just this receptor: Improved progression-free and overall survival was found to be associated with pretreatment peripheral blood TCR clonality below the median. At 3 weeks after the start of treatment, tumor-associated TCR clones in peripheral blood had expanded more in patients with durable benefit (n ≈ 24, p = 0.022). Because the sample size was small (n of about 31) and many of the analyses were exploratory, the results are meant to be hypothesis-generating.

Comments on this clone: Which antigen it targets is not known. No base quality values were provided; no much bigger clone lies one nucleotide off.

The germline V gene gives CDR1 as SGHRS and CDR2 as YFSETQ. The CDR3, cysteine through phenylalanine, is 13 amino acids long. Of the read, only the CDR3 DNA is kept; its 39 bases are in frame from base 1. Trimming at the junction amounts to 4 bases on V and 7 bases on J, and the germline ends lie 14 bases apart. The time point label, read with the paper, signifies: pretreatment peripheral blood. A cohort of approximately 31 patients with locally advanced or metastatic urothelial carcinoma, treated at Memorial Sloan Kettering on a trial protocol, was included. Peripheral blood mononuclear cells were collected pretreatment and during treatment, with between 1 and 8 total time points per patient. The Qiagen DNeasy Blood extraction kit was used to purify genomic DNA from total PBMCs and tumor samples. PBMCs were collected pretreatment and during treatment and were isolated and stored as previously described.

The material sequenced was PBMCs, taken around atezolizumab (anti-PD-L1) treatment. The clonotype originates from a man in his sixties with urothelial cancer. This sequence uses TRBV5-1 and TRBJ2-5, with TRBD2 perhaps the D gene, on 6 matching bases. The CDR3 is CASSGGEVGTQYF. The nucleotides are TGCGCCAGCAGCGGCGGGGAGGTTGGGACCCAGTACTTC.